Listed below are T cell receptor beta chains from one sample, sequenced in a study of T-cell memory formation after mild COVID-19. TCRdb reprocessed the 5' RACE reads with MiXCR, giving one entry per CDR3 protein. This table holds about 290,000 distinct CDR3 sequences, approximately 15% found once. The sequenced sample consisted of PBMCs or a T cell subset sorted from them (not recorded which). These receptor sequences come from a young man who had mild COVID-19 (a few samples of this study predate the infection). Cell type and time point are not known. CDR3s include the opening cysteine and the closing phenylalanine or tryptophan. The D gene is left open where the match is weak. Only some rows state a clone size, as once, few, many or a class for expanded clones.

J gene	V gene	clone size	D gene	CDR3 protein	CDR3 DNA
TRBJ1-1	TRBV7-8	few	TRBD1	CASSHNRGLTEAFF	TGTGCCAGCAGCCACAACAGGGGGCTGACTGAAGCTTTCTTT
TRBJ1-2	TRBV5-1	NA	NA	CASSLANSADYGYTF	TGCGCCAGCAGCTTGGCCAACTCGGCAGACTATGGCTACACCTTC
TRBJ1-2	TRBV7-9	NA	NA	CASSLARAGYTF	TGTGCCAGCAGCTTAGCCAGAGCTGGCTACACCTTC
TRBJ2-7	TRBV19	NA	TRBD1	CASTVGTGDYEQYF	TGTGCCAGTACGGTTGGGACAGGGGATTACGAGCAGTACTTC
TRBJ2-7	TRBV15	NA	NA	CATSRAGQMDYEQYF	TGTGCCACCAGCAGAGCCGGACAGATGGACTACGAGCAGTACTTC
TRBJ2-7	TRBV2	once	NA	CASSEQGVSYDQYF	TGTGCCAGCAGTGAACAGGGTGTATCCTACGATCAGTACTTC
TRBJ2-7	TRBV6-6	NA	NA	CASSNLRVTYEQYF	TGTGCCAGCAGTAACCTCAGGGTAACCTACGAGCAGTACTTC
TRBJ2-1	TRBV7-3	few	NA	CASRRDPSGNEQFF	TGTGCCAGCAGAAGGGACCCGAGCGGCAATGAGCAGTTCTTC
TRBJ1-5	TRBV7-2	few	NA	CASSPRRGSNQPQHF	TGTGCCAGCAGCCCCCGCAGGGGTAGCAATCAGCCCCAGCATTTT
TRBJ1-2	TRBV20-1	NA	TRBD1	CSARLDRVYGYTF	TGCAGTGCTAGATTGGACAGGGTCTATGGCTACACCTTC
TRBJ2-1	TRBV15	NA	TRBD2	CATSRARGAYNEQFF	TGTGCCACCAGCAGAGCACGGGGGGCCTACAATGAGCAGTTCTTC
TRBJ1-2	TRBV7-9	few	NA	CASSSWAQEHGYTF	TGTGCCAGCAGCTCGTGGGCACAGGAACATGGCTACACCTTC
TRBJ2-3	TRBV6-2/TRBV6-3	few	NA	CASSSPGAGDTQYF	TGTGCCAGCAGTTCGCCGGGAGCAGGCGATACGCAGTATTTT
TRBJ2-3	TRBV14	few	TRBD1	CASSQFLGQGTDTQYF	TGTGCCAGCAGCCAGTTTCTGGGACAGGGAACAGATACGCAGTATTTT
TRBJ2-5	TRBV5-1	NA	NA	CASGVGLQETQYF	TGCGCCAGCGGCGTCGGGCTCCAAGAGACCCAGTACTTC
TRBJ2-5	TRBV4-2	NA	TRBD1	CASRGQGEQETQYF	TGTGCCAGCAGGGGACAGGGAGAACAAGAGACCCAGTACTTC
TRBJ1-1	TRBV4-1	NA	NA	CASSPATANTEAFF	TGCGCCAGCAGCCCCGCGACAGCGAACACTGAAGCTTTTTTT
TRBJ2-3	TRBV6-5	few	NA	CASRRGVGTDTQYF	TGTGCCAGCAGGAGAGGGGTGGGCACAGATACGCAGTATTTT
TRBJ1-1	TRBV20-1	many	TRBD1	CSAKQGAGTEAFF	TGCAGTGCGAAACAGGGGGCCGGGACTGAAGCTTTCTTT
TRBJ2-3	TRBV5-1	NA	TRBD2	CASSQRTSSGGWTDTQYF	TGCGCCAGCAGCCAACGCACTTCTAGCGGGGGTTGGACAGATACGCAGTATTTT
TRBJ2-1	TRBV7-2	NA	NA	CASASWAVPYNEQFF	TGTGCCAGCGCCTCGTGGGCGGTTCCTTACAATGAGCAGTTCTTC
TRBJ2-1	TRBV15	few	NA	CATSRDALKGRDEQFF	TGTGCCACCAGCAGAGATGCCTTGAAGGGGCGGGATGAGCAGTTCTTC
TRBJ1-1	TRBV5-1	few	NA	CASRSVTEAFF	TGCGCCAGCAGGTCTGTCACTGAAGCTTTCTTT
TRBJ2-7	TRBV6-5	NA	TRBD2	CASSPGGSNEQYF	TGTGCCAGCAGTCCGGGCGGGAGCAACGAGCAGTACTTC
TRBJ1-1	TRBV5-1	NA	TRBD1	CASSLPGGHTEAFF	TGCGCCAGCAGCCTTCCAGGGGGCCACACTGAAGCTTTCTTT
TRBJ1-5	TRBV7-8	few	NA	CASSLAAVPQPQHF	TGTGCCAGCAGCTTAGCGGCAGTTCCTCAGCCCCAGCATTTT
TRBJ1-2	TRBV9	NA	NA	CASSVSQSYRYGYTF	TGTGCCAGCAGCGTTTCACAGTCCTACCGCTATGGCTACACCTTC
TRBJ1-1	TRBV15	NA	NA	CATSREGGRDTEAFF	TGTGCCACCAGCAGAGAAGGGGGGAGGGACACTGAAGCTTTCTTT
TRBJ1-4	TRBV9	few	NA	CASARGTGDEKLFF	TGTGCCAGCGCCAGGGGTACCGGAGATGAAAAACTGTTTTTT
TRBJ2-3	TRBV6-5	NA	TRBD1	CDSSLQGGTDTQYF	TGTGACAGCAGTCTTCAGGGGGGCACAGATACGCAGTATTTT
TRBJ1-4	TRBV5-1	NA	NA	CASSPGGGTNEKLFF	TGCGCCAGCAGCCCTGGGGGGGGAACTAATGAAAAACTGTTTTTT
TRBJ1-3	TRBV29-1	NA	NA	CSARQLSGNTIYF	TGCAGCGCCCGACAGCTCTCTGGAAACACCATATATTTT
TRBJ2-5	TRBV29-1	NA	TRBD2	CSSTGGAGETQYF	TGCAGCAGCACCGGGGGGGCCGGGGAGACCCAGTACTTC
TRBJ2-1	TRBV7-3	few	NA	CASSQGSNEQFF	TGTGCCAGCAGCCAGGGAAGCAATGAGCAGTTCTTC
TRBJ2-1	TRBV7-8	NA	TRBD2	CASSLSSPGLVNEQFF	TGTGCCAGCAGCTTATCCTCCCCGGGACTAGTAAATGAGCAGTTCTTC
TRBJ2-1	TRBV20-1	many	TRBD2	CSARGLAGDSYNEQFF	TGCAGTGCTAGAGGACTAGCGGGGGACTCCTACAATGAGCAGTTCTTC
TRBJ2-7	TRBV12-3/TRBV12-4	many	TRBD1	CASSRDRGFHEQYF	TGTGCCAGCAGCCGGGACAGGGGCTTCCACGAGCAGTACTTC